These T cell receptor beta chains were read from a single sample in a study of T cells in Graves' hyperthyroidism and ophthalmopathy. TCRdb processed the multiplex PCR reads anew with MiXCR; each CDR3 protein has one entry. The data show 280,000 or so distinct CDR3 sequences, with less than 30% seen just once and over 25% held by the top ten. Sequencing was performed on blood. These receptors all come from a man aged 35-49 years with Graves' hyperthyroidism that later progressed to Graves' ophthalmopathy. The CDR3 runs from the conserved cysteine through the conserved F or W. The D gene is left open where the match is weak. Rows give clone size only sometimes, using once, few, many, or a class for an expanded clone.

clone_size: many; d_call: -; v_call: TRBV19; j_call: TRBJ2-2; cdr3_aa: CASIFTGSGELFF; cdr3_nt: TGTGCCAGTATCTTCACAGGGTCCGGGGAGCTGTTTTTT
clone_size: many; d_call: TRBD2; v_call: TRBV13; j_call: TRBJ2-2; cdr3_aa: CASSSHGLAGGPGANTGELFF; cdr3_nt: TGTGCCAGCAGCTCCCACGGACTAGCGGGAGGGCCGGGAGCGAACACCGGGGAGCTGTTTTTT
clone_size: -; d_call: -; v_call: TRBV20-1; j_call: TRBJ1-1; cdr3_aa: CSAPRDLNTEAFF; cdr3_nt: TGCAGTGCTCCCCGGGACTTGAACACTGAAGCTTTCTTT
clone_size: many; d_call: -; v_call: TRBV6-5; j_call: TRBJ2-5; cdr3_aa: CASSSRDTQETQYF; cdr3_nt: TGTGCCAGCAGTTCCCGGGACACACAAGAGACCCAGTACTTC
clone_size: many; d_call: TRBD1; v_call: TRBV25-1; j_call: TRBJ1-2; cdr3_aa: CASSDQDRDYGYTF; cdr3_nt: TGTGCCAGCAGTGACCAGGACAGGGATTATGGCTACACCTTC
clone_size: many; d_call: TRBD1; v_call: TRBV5-1; j_call: TRBJ2-6; cdr3_aa: CASSFPRGQGANVLTF; cdr3_nt: TGCGCCAGCAGCTTTCCCAGGGGGCAGGGGGCCAACGTCCTGACTTTC
clone_size: many; d_call: -; v_call: TRBV12-3/TRBV12-4; j_call: TRBJ1-2; cdr3_aa: CASSFSGTDNYGYTF; cdr3_nt: TGTGCCAGCAGTTTTTCGGGGACCGATAACTATGGCTACACCTTC
clone_size: many; d_call: TRBD2; v_call: TRBV10-3; j_call: TRBJ2-3; cdr3_aa: CATRLAGAPDTQYF; cdr3_nt: TGTGCCACCCGACTAGCGGGAGCTCCAGATACGCAGTATTTT
clone_size: many; d_call: TRBD1; v_call: TRBV27; j_call: TRBJ2-7; cdr3_aa: CASSFGTGDYEQYF; cdr3_nt: TGTGCCAGCAGTTTTGGGACAGGGGACTACGAGCAGTACTTC
clone_size: many; d_call: -; v_call: TRBV27; j_call: TRBJ1-5; cdr3_aa: CASSLFSGGNQPQHF; cdr3_nt: TGTGCCAGCAGTTTATTTTCCGGGGGCAATCAGCCCCAGCATTTT
clone_size: -; d_call: TRBD1; v_call: TRBV20-1; j_call: TRBJ2-7; cdr3_aa: CSARGTGVKREQYF; cdr3_nt: TGCAGTGCTAGAGGGACAGGGGTAAAGAGGGAGCAGTACTTC
clone_size: -; d_call: TRBD2; v_call: TRBV28; j_call: TRBJ2-7; cdr3_aa: CASSGLAGGPLYEQYF; cdr3_nt: TGTGCCAGCAGTGGACTAGCGGGAGGGCCACTTTACGAGCAGTACTTC
clone_size: many; d_call: TRBD2; v_call: TRBV7-8; j_call: TRBJ2-2; cdr3_aa: CASSLGTSPGELFF; cdr3_nt: TGTGCCAGCAGCTTAGGGACTAGTCCGGGGGAGCTGTTTTTT
clone_size: -; d_call: -; v_call: TRBV29-1; j_call: TRBJ1-1; cdr3_aa: CSVRVNTEAFF; cdr3_nt: TGCAGCGTGAGAGTGAACACTGAAGCTTTCTTT
clone_size: many; d_call: TRBD2; v_call: TRBV11-2; j_call: TRBJ2-2; cdr3_aa: CASSSQATSAANTGELFF; cdr3_nt: TGTGCCAGCAGCTCCCAAGCCACTAGCGCGGCAAACACCGGGGAGCTGTTTTTT